The 29 T cell receptor beta chains below come from one sample, sequenced in a study of blood T cell repertoires in COVID-19. The table came from immunoSEQ multiplex PCR; TCRdb's copy has only in-frame clones and leaves some out. The sample records roughly 170,000 clones, 84% being singletons. Specimen: peripheral blood. All receptors come from a human donor in a cohort sampled during active COVID-19.

This clone is a singleton in its sample. DNA of the CDR3: TGTGCCAGTAGCCCCCGCGGGGCACAGCCCCAGCATTTT. Translated: CASSPRGAQPQHF. This chain uses TRBV19 with TRBJ1-5; D perhaps matches TRBD1 (5 bases). The CDR3 has 13 amino acids. Trimming shortened V by 6 bases and J by 7 bases, and 13 bases separated the two germline ends. CDR1 is LNHDA and CDR2 is SQIVND in the germline V gene (reference sequence).

The gene calls are TRBV27 and TRBJ1-5; a possible D gene is TRBD1 (5 bases). This CDR3 is 15 amino acids long. Germline values: CDR1 MNHEY, CDR2 SMNVEV (reference sequence). V was trimmed by 8 bases and J by 2 bases, leaving 16 bases between them. In DNA, the CDR3 is TGTGCCAGCGCTAGCTTGGGAGGGGGCAATCAGCCCCAGCATTTT. This codes for CASASLGGGNQPQHF.

V usage is TRBV24-1 and J usage is TRBJ2-5, with 9 nucleotides matching TRBD1. Germline loops: CDR1 KGHDR, CDR2 SFDVKD. This CDR3 comprises 21 residues. Trimming took 0 bases from V and 3 from J; bases not matched to a gene: 19. The CDR3 loop is CATSDLFFSPGTGPREETQYF. DNA of the CDR3: TGTGCCACCAGTGATTTGTTTTTTAGCCCTGGGACAGGGCCAAGGGAAGAGACCCAGTACTTC.

The J gene is TRBJ2-3, the V gene TRBV6-5, with TRBD2 as a possible D gene (6 bases). The germline V and J ends were trimmed by 1 base and 0 bases, with 8 bases remaining between them. In germline, CDR1 is MNHEY, CDR2 SVGAGI. CDR3 length: 15 amino acids. Written as DNA, the CDR3 is TGTGCCAGCAGTTACTTTGCGGGAAGCACAGATACGCAGTATTTT. Amino acid sequence: CASSYFAGSTDTQYF.

The rearrangement uses TRBV30 and TRBJ1-2; a possible D gene is TRBD1 (6 bases). CDR1 and CDR2 (germline): GTSNPN, SVGIG (reference sequence). CDR3 length: 13 amino acids. Trimming left V 2 bases short and J 2 bases short, with 9 bases between. The CDR3 region has the DNA TGTGCCTGGAGTTCCACAGGGAACTATGGCTACACCTTC. Translated: CAWSSTGNYGYTF.

The J gene is TRBJ1-2, the V gene TRBV3-1 (or the pseudogene TRBV3-2); no clear D gene. CDR1 LGHDT and CDR2 YNNKEL come from the germline V gene (reference sequence). Trimming took 2 bases from V and 3 from J, leaving 10 bases between them. The CDR3 sequence is 14 residues long. DNA of the CDR3: TGTGCCAGCAGCCAACAAGAGGGTTACTATGGCTACACCTTC. Amino acid sequence: CASSQQEGYYGYTF.

The chain carries TRBV7-9 and TRBJ1-6; no clear D. Trimming took 5 bases from V and 7 from J, leaving 9 bases between them. The germline CDR1 and CDR2 sequences are SEHNR and FQNEAQ (reference sequence). This CDR3 has 13 amino acids. The CDR3 sequence is CASSRETNSPLHF. CDR3 nucleotides: TGTGCCAGCAGCAGAGAAACCAATTCACCCCTCCACTTT.

This rearrangement joins TRBV19 to TRBJ1-2; TRBD1 aligns across 7 bases. CDR3 size: 14 residues. With 7 bases clipped from V and 8 bases from J, the junction kept 13 bases outside the gene matches. Germline V lookup: CDR1 LNHDA, CDR2 SQIVND (reference sequence). The CDR3: CASKGGGGISGYTF. DNA for the CDR3: TGTGCCAGTAAGGGAGGAGGGGGCATTTCCGGCTACACCTTC.

This clone was detected once. This sequence joins TRBV21-1 and TRBJ2-1; the DNA was not compared with TRBD1, the D call given in the table. TRBV21-1 is a known pseudogene. This CDR3 has 17 amino acids. In nucleotides, the CDR3 is TGTGCCAGCAGCACCCCCGACAGGGGAGCACCATACAATGAGCAGTTCTTC. This encodes CASSTPDRGAPYNEQFF.

This clone appeared a single time. The chain has TRBV5-1 and TRBJ2-7, with 7 bases lining up with TRBD1. Looked up from germline, CDR1 is SGHRS and CDR2 is YFSETQ. The CDR3 has 13 residues. After removal of 2 bases from V and 6 bases from J, the junction contained 5 bases not matched to a gene. The CDR3 sequence: CASSLGGAGEQYF. CDR3 DNA: TGCGCCAGCAGCTTAGGGGGCGCTGGCGAGCAGTACTTC.

CDR3 in amino acids: CASRDRGNTGELFF. CDR3 nucleotide sequence: TGTGCCAGCCGGGACAGGGGTAACACCGGGGAGCTGTTTTTT. This chain uses TRBV27 with TRBJ2-2; 10 bases are a match to TRBD1. Germline CDR1 MNHEY, CDR2 SMNVEV (reference sequence). With 8 bases clipped from V and 2 bases from J, the junction kept 2 bases outside the gene matches. The CDR3 runs to 14 residues.

V is TRBV3-1 (or the pseudogene TRBV3-2) and J is TRBJ2-7; 11 nucleotides agree with TRBD2. V gave up 3 bases and J gave up 0 bases; unmatched junction bases: 4. The germline V gene encodes CDR1 LGHDT and CDR2 YNNKEL (reference sequence). The CDR3 has 16 residues. This CDR3 reads CASSQSLAGGSYEQYF. CDR3 nucleotides: TGTGCCAGCAGCCAGTCCCTAGCGGGGGGCTCCTACGAGCAGTACTTC.

V and J are TRBV29-1 and TRBJ1-2, with 7 bases fitting TRBD1. CDR1 and CDR2 from the germline V gene are SQVTM and ANQGSEA. With V trimmed by 2 bases and J by 5 bases, 5 bases remained unmatched. CDR3 length: 13 residues. CDR3 nucleotide sequence: TGCAGCGTTGAAAGGACAGGTCGATATGGCTACACCTTC. This gives the protein CSVERTGRYGYTF.

This sequence joins TRBV5-8 and TRBJ2-3; no definite D call. V was shortened by 5 bases and J by 5 bases, with 15 bases between the two germline ends. The length of the CDR3 is 14 residues. CDR1 and CDR2 from the germline V gene are SGHTS and YDEGEE. The DNA of the CDR3 is TGTGCCAGCAGTCCGCTAGGCAGTCGAGATACGCAGTATTTT. Its protein is CASSPLGSRDTQYF.

The chain is built from TRBV29-1 and TRBJ2-5; the D gene is possibly TRBD1 (6 bases). Trimming left V 7 bases short and J 5 bases short, with 14 bases between. CDR3 size: 12 residues. Germline V gives CDR1 SQVTM, CDR2 ANQGSEA. The CDR3 DNA reads as TGCAGCGCCATACAGGGCCTGGAGACCCAGTACTTC. Protein sequence: CSAIQGLETQYF.

This chain uses TRBV6-4 with TRBJ1-2, with D perhaps TRBD1 (5 bases). Deletions cut 2 bases from V and 9 bases from J, with 7 bases between. This CDR3 is 11 amino acids long. The germline V gene encodes CDR1 MRHNA and CDR2 SNTAGT. The CDR3 coding sequence is TGTGCCAGCAGTGACAGGGGTAGCTACACCTTC. This codes for CASSDRGSYTF.

V and J are TRBV7-3 and TRBJ2-7; D is possibly TRBD2 (6 bases). Looked up from germline, CDR1 is SGHTA and CDR2 is FQGTGA. CDR3 length: 14 amino acids. The V and J ends lost 4 bases and 4 bases respectively, with 14 bases between them. The CDR3, as DNA: TGTGCCAGCAGCTCGGATCCCGGGGGTTACGAGCAGTACTTC. Translating it yields CASSSDPGGYEQYF. The full variable domain, in which reference TRBV7-3 and TRBJ2-7 provide the parts outside the CDR3, is GAGVSQTPSNKVTEKGKYVELRCDPISGHTALYWYRQSLGQGPEFLIYFQGTGAADDSGLPNDRFFAVRPEGSVSTLKIQRTERGDSAVYLCASSSDPGGYEQYFGPGTRLTVT.

This clone has more than one count but fewer than ten. This chain joins TRBV23-1 and TRBJ1-1; D ambiguous. TRBV23-1 is marked as an open reading frame, function uncertain. Trimming removed 0 bases at V and 0 bases at J, with 11 bases between. The CDR3 consists of 16 residues. CDR3 sequence reads: CASSQSSHHLNTEAFF. The CDR3 DNA sequence: TGCGCCAGCAGTCAATCGAGTCACCATTTGAACACTGAAGCTTTCTTT.

The genes are TRBV5-1 and TRBJ2-3, with 8 bases aligning to TRBD2. Germline assignment: CDR1 SGHRS and CDR2 YFSETQ. The CDR3 totals 15 residues. V gave up 0 bases and J gave up 6 bases; unmatched junction bases: 6. The CDR3 coding sequence is TGCGCCAGCAGCTTGGTTATCCCGGGGGGGGATACGCAGTATTTT. As protein: CASSLVIPGGDTQYF. The variable domain in full, completed from reference TRBV5-1 and TRBJ2-3, reads KAGVTQTPRYLIKTRGQQVTLSCSPISGHRSVSWYQQTPGQGLQFLFEYFSETQRNKGNFPGRFSGRQFSNSRSEMNVSTLELGDSALYLCASSLVIPGGDTQYFGPGTRLTVL.

The CDR3 DNA is TGTGCCAGCAGCTCCCCCTCGAGTGGCTACACCTTC. Protein sequence: CASSSPSSGYTF. The rearrangement joins TRBV13 to TRBJ1-2; D is unclear. Germline CDR1 PRHDT, CDR2 FYEKMQ (reference sequence). This CDR3 is 12 amino acids long. V shed 4 bases and J shed 7 bases, with 10 bases lying between them.

In its sample, this clone was seen a few times. This sequence joins TRBV19 and TRBJ1-2; TRBD1 aligns across 11 bases. This CDR3 contains 15 residues. From germline, CDR1 is LNHDA and CDR2 SQIVND (reference sequence). V trimming: 10 bases; J trimming: 1 base; junction bases outside the gene matches: 8. CDR3 DNA sequence: TGTGCCACCCGGACAGGGGGCTATGGTAACTATGGCTACACCTTC. Its translation: CATRTGGYGNYGYTF. Variable domain in full (rest from reference TRBV19 and TRBJ1-2): DGGITQSPKYLFRKEGQNVTLSCEQNLNHDAMYWYRQDPGQGLRLIYYSQIVNDFQKGDIAEGYSVSREKKESFPLTVTSAQKNPTAFYLCATRTGGYGNYGYTFGSGTRLTVV.

This clone was found a few times. J is TRBJ2-7 and V is TRBV14; 7 nucleotides agree with TRBD1. Looked up from germline, CDR1 is SGHDN and CDR2 is FVKESK. V lost 3 bases, J lost 3 bases, and 2 bases stayed unmatched. The length of the CDR3 is 13 residues. CDR3 coding DNA: TGTGCCAGCAGCCAGGGACAGCTCTACGAGCAGTACTTC. Translating gives CASSQGQLYEQYF.

The rearrangement joins TRBV30 to TRBJ1-5; tentatively, D is TRBD1 (6 bases). Germline CDR1 is GTSNPN and CDR2 is SVGIG (reference sequence). The CDR3 runs 17 residues. V was shortened by 1 base and J by 3 bases, with 19 bases between the two germline ends. As DNA, the CDR3 is TGTGCCTGGAGTGCCTCGGGGGGGGGCATTAACAATCAGCCCCAGCATTTT. This gives the protein CAWSASGGGINNQPQHF.

This clone turned up a few times. The rearrangement joins TRBV18 to TRBJ1-5; 7 nucleotides align to TRBD1. V was pared by 5 bases and J by 6 bases, with 7 bases of the junction left unmatched. Germline assignment: CDR1 KGHSH and CDR2 LQKENI. There are 14 residues in the CDR3. The CDR3 DNA sequence: TGTGCCAGCTCATTGGACAGGTTCCCTCAGCCCCAGCATTTT. Translating gives CASSLDRFPQPQHF.

This clone was seen only a few times. The chain recombines TRBV4-1 with TRBJ2-7; D not certain. Germline CDR1 reads MGHRA; CDR2 reads YSYEKL. This CDR3 has 14 amino acids. V dropped 0 bases and J dropped 1 base, with 7 bases sitting between them. CDR3 bases: TGCGCCAGCAGCCAAGATCACAGATCCTACGAGCAGTACTTC. This translates into CASSQDHRSYEQYF.

The gene calls are TRBV12-3 or TRBV12-4 and TRBJ1-1; D is undetermined. Between the trimmed V and J ends, which lost 5 bases and 6 bases, there was a span of 10 bases. This CDR3 has 12 amino acids. CDR3 in amino acids: CASSEPAPEAFF. CDR3 in DNA: TGTGCCAGCAGTGAGCCCGCCCCTGAAGCTTTCTTT.

Points on this clone: The junction does not match germline at one end; this may be a read error. This chain connects TRBV5-4 to TRBJ2-5, with 7 bases fitting TRBD2. Per the germline V gene, CDR1 is SGHNT and CDR2 is YYREEE (reference sequence). The CDR3 is made up of 14 amino acids. The CDR3 here is CTSSLRSGGETQYF. DNA for the CDR3: TGTACCAGCAGCTTGAGGTCGGGGGGAGAGACCCAGTACTTC.

Only one count was recorded for this clone. This chain links TRBV5-1 with TRBJ1-1; 10 positions match TRBD1. This CDR3 is built from 16 residues. V shed 4 bases and J 1 base; nucleotides not matched to a gene: 7. Germline V gene lookup returns CDR1 SGHRS and CDR2 YFSETQ. The CDR3 DNA is TGCGCCAGCAGCCCCGGGACAGGGGAAGCGAACACTGAAGCTTTCTTT. It codes for CASSPGTGEANTEAFF.

In its sample, this clone was seen a few times. This sequence joins TRBV11-2 and TRBJ1-1; weak D call: TRBD1 (5 bases). The CDR3 spans 15 residues. Trimming removed 8 bases at V and 0 bases at J, with 16 bases between. Germline CDR1 is SGHAT and CDR2 is FQNNGV. Written as DNA, the CDR3 is TGTGCCAGCCAATCTCAACTACAGGTGAACACTGAAGCTTTCTTT. Translating gives CASQSQLQVNTEAFF. Full variable domain (outside the CDR3, taken from reference TRBV11-2 and TRBJ1-1): EAGVAQSPRYKIIEKRQSVAFWCNPISGHATLYWYQQILGQGPKLLIQFQNNGVVDDSQLPKDRFSAERLKGVDSTLKIQPAKLEDSAVYLCASQSQLQVNTEAFFGQGTRLTVV.